This TCR beta chain was sequenced during a study of blood T cell repertoires in COVID-19. Study context: Sites across the United States, Italy and Spain contributed samples from acute and convalescent COVID-19. PBMCs, B-cell-depleted T cells, or T cells were the source of the cDNA or gDNA that made up the material.

This clone was recorded only once. Per the authors' pipeline: The assay estimated nucleated cells by amplifying reference gene primers. Produced via immunoSEQ multiplex PCR; TCRdb's table is partial and in-frame only. D and trimming come from the DNA, and the V and J calls and clone size come from that table. The repertoire has roughly 84,000 clones, about 79% of them found once; the top ten carry 4% to 5%. This receptor was obtained from a woman aged 45-60 years with acute or convalescent COVID-19. Sequencing was carried out using peripheral blood.

This CDR3 is CASSLAQRGATDTQYF. In DNA form, the CDR3 reads TGTGCCAGCAGCTTGGCACAGCGGGGGGCCACAGATACGCAGTATTTT. The chain links TRBV5-6 to TRBJ2-3; 9 nucleotides match TRBD2. This CDR3 is built from 16 residues. J gave up 2 bases and V 0 bases, and 4 bases lay outside the gene matches. Per germline, CDR1 SGHDT and CDR2 YYEEEE.